Presented here are 30 T cell receptor beta chains from one specimen sequenced in a study of blood T cell repertoires in COVID-19. Sequencing used immunoSEQ multiplex PCR; TCRdb keeps in-frame clones, though not all of them. The data show about 200,000 clones, with approximately 90% seen just once and 5.5% to 8% held by the top ten. The specimen was peripheral blood. These receptors were collected from a man aged 55 to 70 who had recovered from COVID-19.

V is TRBV11-2 and J is TRBJ2-3, with 8 bases identical to TRBD2. V gave up 0 bases and J gave up 2 bases; unmatched junction bases: 4. CDR1 and CDR2 (germline): SGHAT, FQNNGV. The CDR3 runs to 16 residues. Here the CDR3 DNA reads TGTGCCAGCAGCTTAGAACTAGCGGAGATCACAGATACGCAGTATTTT. The encoded protein is CASSLELAEITDTQYF.

The chain couples TRBV7-8 to TRBJ1-6, with TRBD1 matching 8 bases. This CDR3 has 20 residues. Germline V gene lookup returns CDR1 SGHVS and CDR2 FQNEAQ. After removal of 2 bases from V and 1 base from J, the junction contained 13 bases not matched to a gene. The CDR3 loop reads CASSLTSQGASNSYNSPLHF. The CDR3 DNA reads TGTGCCAGCAGCTTAACCTCCCAGGGGGCCAGTAATTCCTATAATTCACCCCTCCACTTT. Drawing the rest from reference TRBV7-8 and TRBJ1-6, the complete variable domain is GAGVSQSPRYKVAKRGQDVALRCDPISGHVSLFWYQQALGQGPEFLTYFQNEAQLDKSGLPSDRFFAERPEGSVSTLKIQRTQQEDSAVYLCASSLTSQGASNSYNSPLHFGNGTRLTVT.

This sequence joins TRBV10-3 and TRBJ1-2; possible D gene TRBD1, 6 bases. The CDR3 covers 12 residues. V was cut by 9 bases and J by 7 bases, with 15 bases left in between. Looked up from germline, CDR1 is ENHRY and CDR2 is SYGVKD. CDR3 coding DNA: TGTGCCATTAGGGGGGGAGGAGGTGGCTACACCTTC. Encoded protein: CAIRGGGGGYTF.

J is TRBJ2-5 and V is TRBV29-1; TRBD2 matches 8 bases. The CDR3 is 12 residues long. The germline CDR1 and CDR2 sequences are SQVTM and ANQGSEA. Trimming at V came to 6 bases and at J to 5 bases, leaving 5 bases not matched to a gene. The CDR3 loop is CSVTGGGETQYF. The CDR3 coding sequence is TGCAGCGTAACGGGCGGGGGGGAGACCCAGTACTTC.

For this clone: The sample contains more than one DNA sequence encoding this CDR3. This sequence joins TRBV5-1 and TRBJ2-1; D gene unclear. Germline assignment: CDR1 SGHRS and CDR2 YFSETQ. The length of the CDR3 is 12 residues. Trimming removed 1 base from V and 7 bases from J, with 6 bases in between. CDR3 amino acids: CASSLSMNEQFF. CDR3 DNA sequence: TGCGCCAGCAGCTTGTCTATGAATGAGCAGTTCTTC.

The CDR3 region has the DNA TGTGCCTGGAGTGCTCAGATCTCCTACGAGCAGTACTTC. The encoded protein is CAWSAQISYEQYF. The genes are TRBV30 and TRBJ2-7; no reliable D call. Trimming took 1 base from V and 0 from J, leaving 7 bases between them. Per the germline V gene, CDR1 is GTSNPN and CDR2 is SVGIG (reference sequence). This CDR3 contains 13 residues.

This sequence joins TRBV2 and TRBJ1-6, with D unresolved. The germline V gene encodes CDR1 SNHLY and CDR2 FYNNEI. V lost 5 bases and J 4 bases, leaving 15 bases between the germline ends. The CDR3 extends over 16 amino acids. The CDR3 DNA is TGTGCCAGCAGTCCCGACGGAGCCACATATAATTCACCCCTCCACTTT. This sequence encodes CASSPDGATYNSPLHF.

The chain carries TRBV7-2 and TRBJ2-3; D possibly corresponds to TRBD2 (5 bases). The CDR3 covers 12 residues. Between the trimmed V and J ends, which lost 7 bases and 8 bases, there was a span of 13 bases. CDR1 and CDR2 (germline): SGHTA, FQGNSA. CDR3 in amino acids: CASIGEGSTQYF. In nucleotides, the CDR3 is TGTGCCAGCATCGGGGAAGGGAGTACGCAGTATTTT.

V and J are TRBV5-1 and TRBJ1-2, with no clear D. V lost 1 base to trimming and J lost 4 bases, with 20 bases between them. CDR3 length equals 17 residues. In germline, CDR1 is SGHRS, CDR2 YFSETQ. The CDR3 DNA is TGCGCCAGCAGCTTGTCCGCTAGCCAAGTAGGTTCCTATGGCTACACCTTC. It is translated as CASSLSASQVGSYGYTF.

The genes are TRBV3-1 (or the pseudogene TRBV3-2) and TRBJ2-7, with D possibly TRBD1 on 6 matching bases. The CDR3 loop spans 14 amino acids. V lost 4 bases, J lost 5 bases, and 15 bases lay in between. Per germline, CDR1 LGHDT and CDR2 YNNKEL (reference sequence). The CDR3: CASSRRQEWNEQYF. The CDR3 DNA sequence: TGTGCCAGCAGCCGTCGACAGGAGTGGAACGAGCAGTACTTC.

The V and J genes are TRBV28 and TRBJ1-1, with 8 bases that match TRBD1. With V trimmed by 6 bases and J by 8 bases, 14 bases remained unmatched. There are 15 residues in the CDR3. Looked up from germline, CDR1 is MDHEN and CDR2 is SYDVKM. CDR3 bases: TGTGCCAGCAGAGGTCAGGACAGGGAGTCTAGCGAAGCTTTCTTT. Translating it yields CASRGQDRESSEAFF.

J is TRBJ1-2 and V is TRBV6-5; 7 bases line up with TRBD1. The CDR3 length is 15 residues. Trimming removed 5 bases from V and 1 base from J; junction bases left unmatched: 7. CDR1 is MNHEY and CDR2 is SVGAGI in the germline V gene. The CDR3 sequence: CASSLRQGGNYGYTF. The CDR3 DNA reads TGTGCCAGCAGTCTTCGACAGGGTGGTAACTATGGCTACACCTTC.

In nucleotides, the CDR3 is TGTGCCAGCAGTGAGGGGCAGGGTTATATGAACACTGAAGCTTTCTTT. Translation: CASSEGQGYMNTEAFF. The chain recombines TRBV2 with TRBJ1-1; tentatively, D is TRBD1 (5 bases). Germline assignment: CDR1 SNHLY and CDR2 FYNNEI. V lost 3 bases to trimming and J lost 0 bases, with 14 bases between them. The CDR3 is 16 amino acids.

The CDR3 reads CASKVDTEAFF. CDR3 DNA: TGTGCCAGCAAAGTAGACACTGAAGCTTTCTTT. V and J are TRBV7-3 and TRBJ1-1, with D unresolved. V lost 7 bases to trimming and J lost 3 bases, with 6 bases between them. CDR3 length: 11 residues. Per germline, CDR1 SGHTA and CDR2 FQGTGA.

This clone has a single count. J is TRBJ1-2 and V is TRBV9; D is uncertain. Germline CDR1 is SGDLS and CDR2 is YYNGEE. Trimming stripped 0 bases from V and 0 bases from J, with 12 bases between. The CDR3 totals 16 residues. The CDR3 DNA sequence: TGTGCCAGCAGCGTAGGCAACCTCGGGACTAACTATGGCTACACCTTC. Translating gives CASSVGNLGTNYGYTF.

The chain combines TRBV7-9 with TRBJ2-5; 7 bases agree with TRBD1. The CDR3 spans 14 residues. The germline gives CDR1 SEHNR, CDR2 FQNEAQ (reference sequence). V shed 2 bases, J shed 4 bases, and the junction held 4 bases outside the gene matches. CDR3: CASSLQGVLETQYF. CDR3 nucleotide sequence: TGTGCCAGCAGCTTACAGGGGGTTTTAGAGACCCAGTACTTC.

The chain uses TRBV15 and TRBJ1-1, with D maybe TRBD1 (6 bases). The CDR3 has 15 amino acids. In germline, CDR1 is LNHNV, CDR2 YYDKDF (reference sequence). With 2 bases removed from V and 6 bases from J, the gap between germline ends came to 16 bases. This CDR3 reads CATSRPQGFGAEAFF. The CDR3 nucleotides are TGTGCCACCAGCAGACCGCAGGGGTTTGGGGCTGAAGCTTTCTTT.

Only one count was recorded for this clone. The genes are TRBV5-4 and TRBJ2-3, with D perhaps TRBD2 (5 bases). V shed 2 bases and J shed 0 bases, with 7 bases lying between them. The CDR3 has 14 residues. From germline, CDR1 is SGHNT and CDR2 YYREEE (reference sequence). The CDR3 region has the DNA TGTGCCAGCAGCTTAGAGGGCAGCACAGATACGCAGTATTTT. Its protein is CASSLEGSTDTQYF. The entire variable domain, with the rest obtained from reference TRBV5-4 and TRBJ2-3, is as follows: ETGVTQSPTHLIKTRGQQVTLRCSSQSGHNTVSWYQQALGQGPQFIFQYYREEENGRGNFPPRFSGLQFPNYSSELNVNALELDDSALYLCASSLEGSTDTQYFGPGTRLTVL.

This rearrangement joins TRBV7-8 to TRBJ2-5; weak D call: TRBD2 (5 bases). This CDR3 has 14 amino acids. Trimming cost V 0 bases and J 5 bases, with 10 bases left between them. Germline loops: CDR1 SGHVS, CDR2 FQNEAQ. CDR3 in amino acids: CASSLASPGETQYF. CDR3 DNA: TGTGCCAGCAGCTTAGCGTCCCCGGGGGAGACCCAGTACTTC.

The chain employs TRBV6-5 and TRBJ2-7, with D perhaps TRBD2 (6 bases). Germline values: CDR1 MNHEY, CDR2 SVGAGI. V was trimmed by 8 bases and J by 2 bases, leaving 16 bases between them. This CDR3 is 14 amino acids long. In DNA, the CDR3 is TGTGCCAGCGGACTGCGGGATTCAACCTACGAGCAGTACTTC. It specifies CASGLRDSTYEQYF.

This chain joins TRBV28 and TRBJ1-1, with 7 nucleotides matching TRBD1. Trimming took 2 bases from V and 7 from J; bases not matched to a gene: 7. The germline gives CDR1 MDHEN, CDR2 SYDVKM. The CDR3 spans 14 residues. The CDR3: CASSLQTGRLEAFF. The CDR3 nucleotides are TGTGCCAGCAGTTTACAGACAGGGAGGCTTGAAGCTTTCTTT.

This chain joins TRBV7-3 and TRBJ2-1; D is unclear. CDR1 and CDR2 from the germline V gene are SGHTA and FQGTGA. With 1 base removed from V and 2 bases from J, the gap between germline ends came to 9 bases. The CDR3 covers 15 residues. CDR3 in amino acids: CASSLREAAYNEQFF. In DNA, the CDR3 is TGTGCCAGCAGCTTAAGAGAGGCGGCCTACAATGAGCAGTTCTTC.

The chain combines TRBV28 with TRBJ2-5, with 11 bases that match TRBD2. The ends lost 3 bases at V and 2 bases at J; junction bases unmatched: 5. The CDR3 contains 16 residues. The germline V gene encodes CDR1 MDHEN and CDR2 SYDVKM. CDR3 sequence (DNA): TGTGCCAGCAGTTTGGGACTAGCGGAGCTTCAAGAGACCCAGTACTTC. Translating it yields CASSLGLAELQETQYF.

The CDR3 DNA reads TGTGCCAGCAGCTTAGGTGTAGCGGGGGGGCAACGAGAGCAGTTCTTC. As protein: CASSLGVAGGQREQFF. The V and J genes are TRBV11-1 and TRBJ2-1; the match to TRBD2 covers 11 bases. Germline assignment: CDR1 SGHAT and CDR2 FQDESV (reference sequence). The ends lost 1 base at V and 10 bases at J; junction bases unmatched: 9. The CDR3 spans 16 residues.

This clone was recorded once. This sequence joins TRBV6-6 and TRBJ1-5; 7 bases fit TRBD1. The CDR3 sequence is 14 residues long. The ends lost 6 bases at V and 6 bases at J; junction bases unmatched: 8. CDR1 and CDR2 from the germline V gene are MNHNY and SVGAGI (reference sequence). DNA of the CDR3: TGTGCCAGCAGCTCGGGACAGACTGGTCAGCCCCAGCATTTT. Amino acid sequence: CASSSGQTGQPQHF.

This chain links TRBV23-1 with TRBJ2-1; maybe TRBD1 (6 bases). TRBV23-1 is sorted into the ORF group, with uncertain function. V was trimmed by 6 bases and J by 5 bases, leaving 17 bases between them. This CDR3 spans 15 amino acids. The CDR3 DNA sequence: TGCGCCAGCAGGAGAAACGGGACACCAGACAATGAGCAGTTCTTC. Translating gives CASRRNGTPDNEQFF.

The CDR3 DNA follows: TGTGCCAGCCGTACCTTGGGGACAGCAATGAACACTGAAGCTTTCTTT. Its protein product is CASRTLGTAMNTEAFF. The chain couples TRBV18 to TRBJ1-1; 7 bases line up with TRBD1. V lost 8 bases and J lost 0; bases outside the gene matches: 12. Germline CDR1 KGHSH, CDR2 LQKENI. This CDR3 contains 16 residues.

The V gene is TRBV5-1, the J gene TRBJ1-1; possible D gene TRBD1, 6 bases. Germline V gives CDR1 SGHRS, CDR2 YFSETQ. The length of the CDR3 is 17 residues. V was shortened by 0 bases and J by 0 bases, with 15 bases between the two germline ends. This CDR3 reads CASSLGYRVGMNTEAFF. CDR3 DNA sequence: TGCGCCAGCAGCTTGGGTTACAGGGTAGGCATGAACACTGAAGCTTTCTTT.

This chain's CDR3 is CSAGTEEETQYF. The DNA for the CDR3 is TGCAGCGCTGGGACAGAAGAAGAGACCCAGTACTTC. The chain employs TRBV29-1 and TRBJ2-5, with 7 bases that match TRBD1. The ends lost 7 bases at V and 3 bases at J; junction bases unmatched: 5. The germline V gene has CDR1 SQVTM and CDR2 ANQGSEA. This CDR3 is 12 amino acids long.

This rearrangement joins TRBV19 to TRBJ1-2; 8 nucleotides agree with TRBD1. V shed 0 bases, J shed 3 bases, and the junction held 6 bases outside the gene matches. This CDR3 has 16 residues. The germline V gene has CDR1 LNHDA and CDR2 SQIVND (reference sequence). The CDR3 spells CASSIDQQGGHYGYTF. CDR3 sequence (DNA): TGTGCCAGTAGTATAGATCAACAGGGGGGACACTATGGCTACACCTTC.